This TCR beta chain was sequenced in a study of cytomegalovirus exposure and HLA in healthy donors (dated by TCRdb to the late 2010s). General notes on the study: An earlier analysis of roughly 570 of the donors reported about 280 Gb of sequence data and some 110 million unique TCR beta sequences obtained from approximately 180 million T cells. The later analysis used no new phenotypic data to find candidate immune exposures, relying instead on TCR beta sequences and their occurrence across donors. The study used immunosequencing to profile the T cell repertoires of some 600 subjects and linked those repertoires to cytomegalovirus serostatus. An early release that covered fewer than 750 HLA-typed donors contained about 290 gigabases of sequencing data and some 87 million unique TCR sequences. An earlier analysis of 587 of the donors used high-throughput TCR beta sequencing to judge whether each TCR beta V gene segment behaved as functional or pseudogenic. The study aimed to test whether signatures of past pathogen exposure could be identified by cataloging public T cell receptors. Both class I and class II loci were covered by HLA typing, at four-digit resolution. Along with the 666-subject first cohort, a separate validation cohort of over 90 different subjects was used. Typing coverage varied by locus: about 629-640 donors for A, B, C, DRB1 and DQB1; more than 500 for DQA1; over 600 for DPA1; 450 to 480 for DPB1. To predict cytomegalovirus infection status, the study combined high-throughput TCR immunosequencing, statistical association of individual TCRs with disease status, and machine learning. Donor age, sex, ethnicity and CMV serostatus were compiled together with the repertoire data. All discovery cohort repertoires had been generated on a single sequencing platform. On average, about 200,000 unique TCR beta nucleotide sequences were sequenced per donor among 350 to 400 genotyped donors of the cohort, with approximately 18% of those sequences being non-productive. A later genetic analysis used genome-wide SNP genotypes for about 65% of the 666 donors, treating that subset as a discovery cohort. Four to six DR-DQ haplotypes were handled as single units for association and clustering, since linkage in the cohort was strong. A later analysis re-analyzed previously published TCR beta repertoires from about 600 donors and added high-resolution HLA genotyping to study TCR occurrence patterns. The genetic ancestry cluster associated with self-reported Caucasian donors included around 76% of the roughly 410 genotyped donors. Summary of the overall study and its limitations: When HLA alleles, especially DR and DQ, strongly co-occurred, attributing TCR associations to individual alleles was difficult. Because HLA typing was unavailable for some donors at each locus, only the typed subset was used in association tests. Cytomegalovirus status was reported to be diagnosed by the classifier with high specificity and sensitivity in both the original and validation cohorts. V-gene and J-gene trimming of TCR beta chains was associated with a missense DCLRE1C variant in a later genetic analysis, and the association was replicated in an independent cohort. The authors suggested that the approach could potentially be extended to other disease states and immunological phenotypes. While some public TCRs were present in many individuals, most TCR sequences turned up only very rarely across donors. According to a later analysis, parvovirus B19, influenza, CMV and Epstein-Barr virus appeared linked to several top co-occurrence clusters. In an earlier analysis of several hundred of the donors, most TCR beta V segments were observed in productive rearrangements about 87% or about 30% of the time, broadly matching IMGT annotations. A further reported finding was that TCR beta sequences accurately predicted the HLA-A and HLA-B alleles for most subjects in the first cohort. CMV serostatus was the only immune exposure information available for the cohort. Most CMV-associated TCR beta chains appeared to be HLA-restricted in a later analysis, and the HLA associations seemed to be driven largely by CMV exposure. Linkage disequilibrium might explain the correlated functional status among segregating V segments, but an unknown experimental factor could not be excluded. In a later genetic analysis, fewer N-insertions in productive TCRs were reported among donors in an Asian-associated ancestry cluster than the roughly 700-donor mean. Three of the identified cytomegalovirus-associated TCR beta chains were confirmed in vitro to be specific for cytomegalovirus antigens. Because the 87-base-pair reads could not distinguish some IMGT-functional V segments, including TRBV6-2 and TRBV6-3, those segments were excluded. Seventeen rarely observed V segments, including chromosome 9 orphons, were excluded from the earlier analysis of almost 600 of the donors because counts were too low. A later analysis found that TCR association rates varied across HLA loci, with DRB1 alleles showing the most associated TCRs and HLA-C alleles the fewest. Specific HLA alleles were associated with 15,000 to 20,000 TCR beta sequences at a false discovery rate of 0.05 in a later analysis. A later analysis found that HLA-associated TCR beta chains were more clonally expanded and had lower generation probabilities than equally common non-associated chains. Only TCR beta chains were sequenced in this cohort, and the absence of alpha or paired-chain data limited detectable features. Sequencing depth was assumed to be roughly uniform across donors in the presence/absence analyses, though that assumption may not hold. The sequencing pipeline was judged likely to have produced a cluster of highly shared sequence variants as a technical artifact. In the study, 150 to 200 TCR beta chains were listed as associated with cytomegalovirus.

Libraries were built with the immunoSEQ multiplex PCR assay. For the multiplex PCR, a mixture combining 60 forward primers for TCR Vbeta segments and 13 reverse primers for TCR Jbeta segments was used. Amplification of the CDR3 region of rearranged TCR beta genes was performed with a multiplex PCR assay on genomic DNA. Amplified TCR beta libraries were sequenced as 87-base-pair reads on the Illumina HiSeq System. From the authors' description of their analysis: A later analysis counted tens of millions of unique TCR beta chains across the 666 repertoires, and 9.5 million to 11 million of these chains were shared by at least two donors. A nearest-neighbor algorithm error-corrected the raw reads and collapsed the reads into unique sequences, merging closely related sequences to remove PCR and sequencing errors. V, D and J gene segments were assigned by aligning CDR3 sequences to IMGT reference sequences. For a sequence to be retained, a match of at least six nucleotides was required to both a V gene segment and a J gene segment. Rearrangements were called productive when the CDR3 lacked stop codons and stayed in frame with V and J; all others were non-productive. Following IMGT convention, CDR3 was defined as the stretch from the second conserved V-encoded cysteine up to the conserved J-encoded phenylalanine. The earlier analysis of more than 450 of the donors excluded sequences that lacked an unambiguous match to a single V gene segment. In an earlier analysis of 450 to 750 of the donors, a V segment was called functional when productive rearrangements were above 56.7%, and segregating when the standard deviation between donors exceeded 5%. A statistical classification framework was developed to diagnose cytomegalovirus status using the catalog of TCR beta chain sequences. A later analysis assigned V and J genes by comparing TCR nucleotide sequences with IMGT/GENE-DB human TR gene sequences. A later analysis assigned CDR3 sequences and most-parsimonious VDJ recombination scenarios with the TCRdist pipeline. In a later analysis, each TCR beta chain was defined by its CDR3 amino acid sequence together with its V-gene family, and reads without a unique V-gene family were excluded. To address suspected cross-contamination and a sequencing artifact, a later analysis removed around 600 highly shared, low-generation-probability nucleotide sequences. For each public chain, a later analysis derived a clonal expansion index from normalized ranks of inferred template counts within each repertoire. In a later analysis, generation probabilities were computed using a VDJ recombination model fitted to out-of-frame rearrangements, and the results were checked against IGoR. In a later analysis, hypergeometric tests were used to score TCR-TCR, TCR-HLA and TCR-CMV co-occurrence, with a repertoire-size bias correction applied to TCR pairs. False discovery rates were estimated in a later analysis by permuting HLA or CMV assignments 20 times. In a later analysis, co-occurring TCRs were grouped with DBSCAN, and TCRdist sequence similarity was added when clustering was performed within HLA-allele-positive subsets. Repertoires with fewer than 30,000 or more than 120,000 public chains were left out of co-occurrence clustering, as were about 5 repertoires with anomalous nucleotide sharing. In its TCRdb copy, this immuneACCESS table keeps in-frame sequences only and misses some clones. Where compared with another copy, unresolved V genes explain less than half of these, and the others have no known cause. V, J and clone size are those of that table, while D and trimming were read from the DNA. The sample table records some 87,000 clones; around 85% of these occur just once. Of the sample, approximately 3% is held by the ten largest clones.

On this clone itself: Its antigen is still unknown. There are no base qualities to consult, and no much larger clone falls within one base.

The cohort comprised approximately 700 healthy bone marrow donors. At the time of sampling, every cohort member was nominally healthy, though immune exposures that went unrecorded were likely present. The donor was CMV seronegative and was included in the group of 352 seronegative cohort members. A peripheral blood sample was provided by each donor, and peripheral blood mononuclear cells were used for TCR beta sequencing. Genomic DNA extraction from the blood cell samples was performed with the Qiagen DNeasy Blood Extraction Kit. Trimming removed 2 bases from V and 3 bases from J, leaving 11 bases between the germline ends. Spanning cysteine to phenylalanine, the CDR3 consists of 14 amino acids. Here the CDR3 DNA is all that survives: 42 bases in frame from base 1. The CDR1 and CDR2 encoded by the germline V gene (reference sequence) are PRHDT and FYEKMQ.

The receptor's source is a man aged 25 to 45 in good health and CMV-seronegative. Input material: PBMCs. The chain was built from TRBV13 and TRBJ2-7; no D gene is confidently identified. In nucleotides, the sequence is TGTGCCAGCAGCTTAAATCCTAAGTACTACGAGCAGTACTTC. Translated, it reads CASSLNPKYYEQYF.